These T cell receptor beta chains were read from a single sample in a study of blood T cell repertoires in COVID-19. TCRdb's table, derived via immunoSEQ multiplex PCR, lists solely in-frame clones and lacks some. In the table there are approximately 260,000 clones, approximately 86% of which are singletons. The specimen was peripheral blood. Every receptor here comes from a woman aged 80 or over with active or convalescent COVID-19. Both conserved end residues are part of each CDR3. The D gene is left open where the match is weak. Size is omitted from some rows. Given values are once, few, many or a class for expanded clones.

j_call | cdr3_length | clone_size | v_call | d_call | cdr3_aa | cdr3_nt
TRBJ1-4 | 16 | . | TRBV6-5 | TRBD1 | CASRYSWTGEDEKLFF | TGTGCCAGCAGGTACTCATGGACAGGGGAAGATGAAAAACTGTTTTTT
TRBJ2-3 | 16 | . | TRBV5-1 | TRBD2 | CASSPGLAESTDTQYF | TGCGCCAGCAGTCCGGGACTAGCCGAGAGCACAGATACGCAGTATTTT
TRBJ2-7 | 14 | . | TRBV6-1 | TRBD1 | CASSEQGAPYEQYF | TGTGCCAGCAGTGAACAGGGGGCCCCCTACGAGCAGTACTTC
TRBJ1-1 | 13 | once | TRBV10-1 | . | CASSHNRNTEAFF | TGCGCCAGCAGTCACAACAGGAACACTGAAGCTTTCTTT
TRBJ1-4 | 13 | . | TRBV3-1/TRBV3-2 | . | CASSFRAGEKLFF | TGTGCCAGCAGCTTTCGTGCGGGGGAAAAACTGTTTTTT
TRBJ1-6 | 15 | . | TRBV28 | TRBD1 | CASSSAGTGNSPLHF | TGTGCCAGCAGTTCGGCGGGGACAGGAAATTCACCCCTCCACTTT
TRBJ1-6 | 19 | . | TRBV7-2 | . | CASSFRFLDSANYNSPLHF | TGTGCCAGCAGCTTTAGGTTCCTGGACAGCGCAAACTATAATTCACCCCTCCACTTT
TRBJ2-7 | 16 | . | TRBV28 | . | CASSLVGPSSSYEQYF | TGTGCCAGCAGTTTAGTGGGTCCATCTAGCTCCTACGAGCAGTACTTC
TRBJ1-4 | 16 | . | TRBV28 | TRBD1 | CASSIGQGATNEKLFF | TGTGCCAGCAGTATAGGGCAGGGGGCAACTAATGAAAAACTGTTTTTT
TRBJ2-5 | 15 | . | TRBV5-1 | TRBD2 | CASRITGGPQETQYF | TGCGCCAGCAGAATTACGGGGGGGCCCCAAGAGACCCAGTACTTC
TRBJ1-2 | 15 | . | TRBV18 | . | CASSPRQGPPYGYTF | TGTGCCAGCTCACCACGGCAGGGTCCTCCCTATGGCTACACCTTC
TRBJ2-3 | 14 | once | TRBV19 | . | CATRGRGDTDTQYF | TGTGCCACCCGGGGCAGGGGAGACACAGATACGCAGTATTTT
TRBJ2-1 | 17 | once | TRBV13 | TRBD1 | CASSSPDRDSSYNEQFF | TGTGCCAGCAGCTCCCCCGACAGGGATAGCTCCTACAATGAGCAGTTCTTC
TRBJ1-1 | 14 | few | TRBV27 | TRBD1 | CASSRDRLNTEAFF | TGTGCCAGCAGTCGGGACAGGCTGAACACTGAAGCTTTCTTT
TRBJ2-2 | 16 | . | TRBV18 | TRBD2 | CASSPGTSGNTGELFF | TGTGCCAGCTCACCCGGGACTAGCGGGAACACCGGGGAGCTGTTTTTT
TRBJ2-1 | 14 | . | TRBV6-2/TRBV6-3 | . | CASSYPRQPNEQFF | TGTGCCAGCAGTTACCCTCGACAACCCAATGAGCAGTTCTTC
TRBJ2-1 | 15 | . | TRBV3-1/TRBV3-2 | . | CASSPPGRGQSEQFF | TGTGCCAGCAGCCCCCCCGGGAGGGGGCAAAGCGAGCAGTTCTTC
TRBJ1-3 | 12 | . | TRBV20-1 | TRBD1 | CSASGQGHTIYF | TGCAGTGCTAGTGGACAGGGCCACACCATATATTTT
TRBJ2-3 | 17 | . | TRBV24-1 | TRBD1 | CATSDLVGQGTPDTQYF | TGTGCCACCAGTGACCTCGTTGGACAGGGTACTCCAGATACGCAGTATTTT
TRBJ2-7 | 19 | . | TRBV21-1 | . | CASSKSMRALTSGIVEQYF | TGTGCCAGCAGCAAATCCATGAGGGCATTGACTAGCGGGATTGTAGAGCAGTACTTC
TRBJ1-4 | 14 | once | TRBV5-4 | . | CASSEGLMREKLFF | TGTGCCAGCAGTGAAGGACTCATGCGGGAAAAACTGTTTTTT
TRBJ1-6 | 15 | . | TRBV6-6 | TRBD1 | CASSTQGTGYSPLHF | TGTGCCAGCAGCACCCAGGGGACAGGGTATTCACCCCTCCACTTT
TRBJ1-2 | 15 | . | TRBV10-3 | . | CAISESGQANYGYTF | TGTGCCATCAGTGAGTCGGGACAAGCTAACTATGGCTACACCTTC
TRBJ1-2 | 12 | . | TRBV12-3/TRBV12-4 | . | CASSSSRVGYTF | TGTGCCAGCAGTTCCTCGAGAGTTGGCTACACCTTC
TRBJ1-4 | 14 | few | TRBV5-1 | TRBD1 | CASRWTGANEKLFF | TGCGCCAGCAGATGGACAGGGGCTAATGAAAAACTGTTTTTT
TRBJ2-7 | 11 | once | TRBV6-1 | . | CASSETGEQYF | TGTGCCAGCAGTGAAACAGGGGAGCAGTACTTC
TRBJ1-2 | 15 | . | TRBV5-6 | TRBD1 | CASSFSTGVSYGYTF | TGTGCCAGCAGCTTTTCTACAGGGGTGAGCTATGGCTACACCTTC
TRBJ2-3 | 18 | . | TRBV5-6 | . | CASNLKISSVGFTDTQYF | TGTGCCAGCAATCTCAAAATCTCCTCCGTGGGCTTCACAGATACGCAGTATTTT
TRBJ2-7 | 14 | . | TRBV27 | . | CASSATGTVRGQYF | TGTGCCAGCAGCGCTACAGGGACGGTGAGAGGGCAGTACTTC